This T cell receptor (beta chain) was obtained from a study of T cell changes during pregnancy in multiple sclerosis. TCRdb's copy holds only in-frame clones and misses some; the assay was immunoSEQ multiplex PCR. The sample contains about 74,000 clones, 75% to 90% of which appear only once. The V and J ends lost 0 bases and 5 bases respectively, with 14 bases between them. The germline gives CDR1 SGDLS, CDR2 YYNGEE. The CDR3 is 15 residues long. The chain uses TRBV9 and TRBJ2-5; D is ambiguous. Sequences were derived from peripheral blood, sampled before pregnancy. The sequence derives from a female donor with multiple sclerosis, enrolled in a pregnancy study. CDR3 loop: CASSVGGVLQETQYF. The CDR3 DNA is TGTGCCAGCAGCGTAGGAGGAGTACTTCAGGAGACCCAGTACTTC.